These 13 T cell receptor beta chains originate from one sample sequenced in a study of regulatory T cells in long-lasting Graves disease. CDR3 regions were amplified by Arm-PCR using iRepertoire HTBI primers to build TCR beta libraries. One entry per CDR3 protein results from TCRdb running MiXCR on the multiplex PCR reads. The sample has some 250,000 distinct CDR3 sequences, 20% to 25% seen once. The time point here: newly diagnosed GD, antithyroid drugs for less than 3 months. PBMCs provided the RNA from which the TCR library was made. This specimen was peripheral blood mononuclear cells (PBMCs), taken at new diagnosis, from a patient treated with antithyroid drugs. The receptors shown here come from a female donor with Graves disease.

The chain recombines TRBV6-2 or TRBV6-3 with TRBJ2-2; 8 nucleotides align to TRBD1. The germline V gene encodes CDR1 MNHEY and CDR2 SVGEGT. The junction had 8 bases not matched to a gene; V was cut back by 6 bases and J by 5 bases. There are 15 residues in the CDR3. The CDR3 nucleotides read TGTGCCAGCAGAGCAGGACAGGGAGGAACCGGGGAGCTGTTTTTT. It translates to CASRAGQGGTGELFF.

The chain is built from TRBV14 and TRBJ2-1; TRBD1 is a possible D gene (7 bases). CDR3 length: 15 amino acids. The germline V gene has CDR1 SGHDN and CDR2 FVKESK. Trimming stripped 5 bases from V and 2 bases from J, with 13 bases between. The CDR3 DNA follows: TGTGCCAGCAGCAAAGGAGGGACAGCCTACAATGAGCAGTTCTTC. Translating it yields CASSKGGTAYNEQFF.

As for this clonotype: A single base separates this from a much larger clone, so it may be a read error. This CDR3 reads CASSESLDNRPQHF. In nucleotides, the CDR3 is TGCGCCAGCAGTGAGTCGTTGGACAATCGGCCCCAGCATTTT. V and J are TRBV10-2 and TRBJ1-5, with D possibly being TRBD1 (5 bases). Germline V gives CDR1 WSHSY, CDR2 SAAADI. CDR3 length equals 14 residues.

This clonotype was recorded many times. V gene TRBV28 combines with J gene TRBJ1-4; possibly TRBD1 for D (5 bases). The V end lost 6 bases, the J end lost 4 bases, and 12 bases lay between the germline ends. Germline V gives CDR1 MDHEN, CDR2 SYDVKM. The CDR3 consists of 14 residues. The CDR3 here is CASRRQQNNEKLFF. As DNA, the CDR3 is TGTGCCAGCAGGAGACAGCAAAATAATGAAAAACTGTTTTTT.

V is TRBV7-8 and J is TRBJ2-3; no clear D gene. The CDR3 is made up of 13 amino acids. The V and J ends lost 3 bases and 4 bases respectively, with 8 bases between them. Germline lookup yields CDR1 SGHVS and CDR2 FQNEAQ. Here the CDR3 reads CASSLTGADTQYF. CDR3 nucleotide sequence: TGTGCCAGCAGCTTGACCGGCGCAGATACGCAGTATTTT.

This clonotype was observed at least ten times. This rearrangement joins TRBV20-1 to TRBJ2-1, with 8 bases that match TRBD1. After removal of 2 bases from V and 0 bases from J, the junction contained 9 bases not matched to a gene. CDR1 is DFQATT, CDR2 SNEGSKA, per germline (reference sequence). CDR3 size: 17 residues. CDR3 sequence (DNA): TGCAGTGCTAGAAGCCGGACAGGGCGTCGCTCCTACAATGAGCAGTTCTTC. Translating gives CSARSRTGRRSYNEQFF.

Ten or more counts support this clonotype. This chain uses TRBV7-3 with TRBJ2-7, with D perhaps TRBD1 or TRBD2 (5 bases each). Germline V gene sequence: CDR1 SGHTA, CDR2 FQGTGA. V dropped 6 bases and J dropped 0 bases, with 15 bases sitting between them. The CDR3 runs 15 residues. The CDR3 sequence: CASRRPGRNSYEQYF. The CDR3 nucleotides read TGTGCCAGCAGACGACCGGGACGGAACTCCTACGAGCAGTACTTC.

This clonotype was observed many times. CDR3 loop: CSARVGGSGANVLTF. CDR3 DNA sequence: TGCAGTGCTAGAGTGGGGGGCTCTGGGGCCAACGTCCTGACTTTC. The V and J genes are TRBV20-1 and TRBJ2-6; D is possibly TRBD2 (6 bases). Trimming stripped 1 base from V and 0 bases from J, with 7 bases between. This CDR3 has 15 residues. CDR1 DFQATT and CDR2 SNEGSKA come from the germline V gene (reference sequence).

At least ten counts were recorded for this clonotype. V is TRBV20-1 and J is TRBJ2-2; D perhaps matches TRBD1 (6 bases). This CDR3 region has 14 residues. V lost 4 bases and J 3 bases, leaving 12 bases between the germline ends. Per the germline V gene, CDR1 is DFQATT and CDR2 is SNEGSKA (reference sequence). CDR3 bases: TGCAGTGCTAATCGACAGGACTACACCGGGGAGCTGTTTTTT. This sequence encodes CSANRQDYTGELFF.

This clonotype was detected only a few times. The chain carries TRBV20-1 and TRBJ2-3, with 10 bases matching TRBD2. Trimming cost V 0 bases and J 3 bases; bases outside gene matches: 6. Germline CDR1 DFQATT, CDR2 SNEGSKA (reference sequence). This CDR3 comprises 16 residues. The CDR3: CSARDLLAGVTDTQYF. The CDR3 DNA reads as TGCAGTGCTAGAGATTTGCTAGCGGGAGTTACAGATACGCAGTATTTT.

The chain has TRBV20-1 and TRBJ2-3; TRBD1 matches 7 bases. Germline trimming cut 5 bases from V and 2 bases from J; bases unmatched to any gene: 7. This CDR3 is 14 amino acids long. The V gene's germline CDR1 is DFQATT and CDR2 SNEGSKA (reference sequence). The CDR3 DNA sequence: TGCAGTGCTTTGACAGGGTGGGACACAGATACGCAGTATTTT. Protein product: CSALTGWDTDTQYF.

Ten or more counts support this clonotype. This rearrangement joins TRBV3-1 to TRBJ1-5; 10 positions match TRBD1. Losses at the gene ends were 0 bases for V and 5 bases for J; bases not matched to a gene: 13. There are 19 residues in the CDR3. Per the germline V gene, CDR1 is LGHDT and CDR2 is YNNKEL (reference sequence). In DNA form, the CDR3 reads TGTGCCAGCAGCCAAGAAGGGGGACAGGGGTTAAGAGGCCATCAGCCCCAGCATTTT. Protein product: CASSQEGGQGLRGHQPQHF.

The sample holds many counts of this clonotype. The chain recombines TRBV2 with TRBJ1-2; no reliable D call. Trimming stripped 6 bases from V and 7 bases from J, with 12 bases between. Germline CDR1 SNHLY, CDR2 FYNNEI. The CDR3 runs to 12 residues. The CDR3 loop is CASSLERGGYTF. The CDR3 DNA sequence: TGTGCCAGCAGCCTCGAACGGGGTGGCTACACCTTC.